The present T cell receptor beta chain was sequenced within a study of shared clonotypes between healthy human individuals. The assay was immunoSEQ multiplex PCR, and TCRdb's table has in-frame clones only and misses some. The sample shows over 1.5 million clones, 95% to 99% of them seen only once. V was clipped by 1 base and J by 6 bases, with 11 bases between them. The CDR3 has 13 amino acids. CDR1 and CDR2 (germline): SGHKS, YYEKEE (reference sequence). This chain joins TRBV5-5 and TRBJ2-7; D is ambiguous. Material: naive CD4+ T cells sorted from blood. Regarding subset: CD45RA+ positively selected. The TCR comes from a man younger than 40 in good health. CDR3 sequence: CASSLSMVGEQYF. The CDR3 DNA sequence: TGTGCCAGCAGCTTGAGTATGGTTGGCGAGCAGTACTTC.